The 14 T cell receptor beta chains in this list originate from one sample, sequenced in a study of PD-1 blockade in classical Hodgkin lymphoma. Sequencing was performed with immunoSEQ multiplex PCR; in TCRdb, only in-frame clones are kept and a portion is missing. The profile covers about 8,000 clones, with around 78% appearing a single time and about 45% taken by the ten largest. Noted time point: cycle 4 day 1 (C4D1), after less than 7 weeks of nivolumab. Autologous stem cell transplantation was followed by relapse in every patient, and brentuximab vedotin exposure varied. Specimen: peripheral blood mononuclear cells (PBMCs), collected before the fourth cycle of nivolumab. These receptors were obtained from a human donor with classical Hodgkin lymphoma.

The chain uses TRBV5-4 and TRBJ1-2, with no clear D. CDR3 length: 15 residues. CDR1 is SGHNT and CDR2 is YYREEE in the germline V gene (reference sequence). V gave up 0 bases and J gave up 6 bases, with 15 bases separating them. The CDR3 protein is CASSLEPGSIDGYTF. The CDR3 DNA reads TGTGCCAGCAGCTTGGAACCGGGTTCGATTGATGGCTACACCTTC.

This clone was recorded once. The J gene is TRBJ1-4, the V gene TRBV29-1; possible D gene TRBD1, 5 bases. Germline CDR1 SQVTM, CDR2 ANQGSEA. This CDR3 is 11 amino acids long. V gave up 2 bases and J gave up 12 bases, with 10 bases separating them. DNA of the CDR3: TGCAGCGTTGAAAACGGGGGTGAACTGTTTTTT. Residues: CSVENGGELFF.

The chain employs TRBV9 and TRBJ2-5; tentative D call: TRBD1 (6 bases). Trimming left V 7 bases short and J 10 bases short, with 35 bases between. The germline V gene encodes CDR1 SGDLS and CDR2 YYNGEE. The CDR3 runs 18 residues. The CDR3, as DNA: TGTGCCAGCCCCGTAGGCCCTTGGGGGCAGGTAGAAATATCGAGCCAGTACTTC. Its translation: CASPVGPWGQVEISSQYF.

The chain employs TRBV27 and TRBJ1-5; perhaps TRBD1 as D (6 bases). The CDR3 has 15 amino acids. Germline assignment: CDR1 MNHEY and CDR2 SMNVEV (reference sequence). V lost 5 bases and J lost 2, with 13 bases in between. The DNA of the CDR3 is TGTGCCAGCAGTGCGACAGGAAGGGGCAATCAGCCCCAGCATTTT. Its protein is CASSATGRGNQPQHF.

The rearrangement links TRBV28 to TRBJ1-4; maybe TRBD1 (5 bases). V lost 3 bases and J lost 0, with 8 bases in between. This CDR3 contains 15 residues. CDR1 and CDR2 from the germline V gene are MDHEN and SYDVKM. CDR3 DNA: TGTGCCAGCAGTTTGACAGACTCAACTAATGAAAAACTGTTTTTT. Translation: CASSLTDSTNEKLFF.

The chain recombines TRBV19 with TRBJ1-5, with 7 bases that match TRBD1. This CDR3 spans 15 amino acids. CDR1 LNHDA and CDR2 SQIVND come from the germline V gene (reference sequence). The ends lost 5 bases at V and 0 bases at J; junction bases unmatched: 4. CDR3 bases: TGTGCCAGTAGTTGGGACAGTCATAGCAATCAGCCCCAGCATTTT. This translates into CASSWDSHSNQPQHF.

This clone was counted between two and nine times. The V and J genes are TRBV27 and TRBJ2-7; 8 positions agree with TRBD1. Germline CDR1 reads MNHEY; CDR2 reads SMNVEV (reference sequence). The CDR3 consists of 15 residues. With 4 bases clipped from V and 3 bases from J, the junction kept 8 bases outside the gene matches. CDR3 sequence (DNA): TGTGCCAGCAGTTGGGGGACAGGAGGAGACTACGAGCAGTACTTC. Translation gives CASSWGTGGDYEQYF.

The chain employs TRBV6-5 and TRBJ2-5, with TRBD2 matching over 10 bases. The V gene's germline CDR1 is MNHEY and CDR2 SVGAGI. The CDR3 loop spans 13 amino acids. Trimming cost V 6 bases and J 4 bases; bases outside gene matches: 2. CDR3 amino acids: CASRRTSGETQYF. In DNA form, the CDR3 reads TGTGCCAGCAGAAGGACTAGCGGAGAGACCCAGTACTTC.

This chain uses TRBV30 with TRBJ2-5, with D perhaps matching TRBD1 or TRBD2 (6 bases each). In germline, CDR1 is GTSNPN, CDR2 SVGIG (reference sequence). The CDR3 sequence is 12 residues long. V was pared by 0 bases and J by 5 bases, with 7 bases between. The CDR3 reads CAWSVGGETQYF. CDR3 in DNA: TGTGCCTGGAGTGTAGGGGGGGAGACCCAGTACTTC.

This rearrangement joins TRBV7-9 to TRBJ2-1; 14 bases align to TRBD2. This CDR3 spans 18 amino acids. V shed 4 bases and J 6 bases; nucleotides not matched to a gene: 11. Germline-derived CDR1 and CDR2 are SEHNR and FQNEAQ (reference sequence). CDR3 nucleotides: TGTGCCAGCAGCTCCCCGGCGGGACTAGCGGGAGAAGGCAATGAGCAGTTCTTC. This gives the protein CASSSPAGLAGEGNEQFF.

The chain links TRBV19 to TRBJ1-2; 12 bases line up with TRBD1. The germline V gene has CDR1 LNHDA and CDR2 SQIVND (reference sequence). The J segment lost 14 bases and the V segment lost 3 bases, leaving 22 bases of the junction unmatched. The CDR3 covers 18 residues. For the CDR3, the DNA is TGTGCCAGTAGTATCGGGACAGGGGGCGACTGGGCCTGGATAACGGGGACCTTC. Protein sequence: CASSIGTGGDWAWITGTF.

The sample holds one count of this clone. The rearrangement links TRBV2 to TRBJ2-3, with 9 bases aligning to TRBD2. V shed 7 bases, J shed 4 bases, and the junction held 9 bases outside the gene matches. The CDR3 has 15 residues. CDR1 and CDR2 (germline): SNHLY, FYNNEI. The CDR3 region has the DNA TGTGCCAGCAAAACTCTAGCGGGGTTAGCAGATACGCAGTATTTT. This gives the protein CASKTLAGLADTQYF.

This clone was detected once. The chain couples TRBV7-8 to TRBJ2-7; 11 bases match TRBD2. The germline V gene has CDR1 SGHVS and CDR2 FQNEAQ. This CDR3 is 18 amino acids long. V gave up 0 bases and J gave up 0 bases; unmatched junction bases: 7. The CDR3, as DNA: TGTGCCAGCAGCTTAGCGGGACTAGCGGCCCTAGGCTCCTACGAGCAGTACTTC. Translation: CASSLAGLAALGSYEQYF.

DNA of the CDR3: TGTGCCAGCAGTTCCTGGGAGGGCTACACCTTC. It codes for CASSSWEGYTF. This chain joins TRBV28 and TRBJ1-2; D call uncertain. Germline-derived CDR1 and CDR2 are MDHEN and SYDVKM. The germline V and J ends were trimmed by 4 bases and 8 bases, with 8 bases remaining between them. CDR3 length: 11 residues.